This TCR beta chain was observed in a study of cytomegalovirus exposure and HLA in healthy donors. Study results and caveats: Three of the chains that were CMV-associated were confirmed in vitro to be specific for CMV antigens.

Germline lookup yields CDR1 SGHVS and CDR2 FQNEAQ. Trimming cost V 0 bases and J 3 bases, with 8 bases left between them. This CDR3 region has 14 residues. Primers: 60 Vbeta forward and 13 Jbeta reverse. Method: immunoSEQ multiplex PCR; TCRdb's copy keeps in-frame clones and lacks some. Of about 160,000 clones detected, 75% to 85% appear once; the ten largest clones hold 1.5% to 2%. A word on this clone: The antigen is unknown.

The chain combines TRBV7-8 with TRBJ1-1; D possibly corresponds to TRBD1 (5 bases). This clonotype was sampled from a woman in her late teens or twenties in good health and CMV-seronegative. Source material: PBMCs. The CDR3 DNA is TGTGCCAGCAGCTTAGCGGGGCAAGACACTGAAGCTTTCTTT. As protein: CASSLAGQDTEAFF.